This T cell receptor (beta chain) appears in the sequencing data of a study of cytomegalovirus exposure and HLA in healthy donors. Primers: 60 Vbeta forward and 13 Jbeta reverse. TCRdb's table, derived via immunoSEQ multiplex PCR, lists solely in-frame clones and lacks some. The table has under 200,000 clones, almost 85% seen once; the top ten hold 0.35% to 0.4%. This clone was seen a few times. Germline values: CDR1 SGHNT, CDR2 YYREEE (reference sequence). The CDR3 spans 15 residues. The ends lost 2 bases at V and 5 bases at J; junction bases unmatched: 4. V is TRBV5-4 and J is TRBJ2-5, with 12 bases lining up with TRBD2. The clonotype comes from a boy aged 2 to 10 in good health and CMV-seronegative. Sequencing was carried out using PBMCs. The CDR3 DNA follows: TGTGCCAGCAGCTTTCTAGCGGGAGGGGTGGAGACCCAGTACTTC. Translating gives CASSFLAGGVETQYF. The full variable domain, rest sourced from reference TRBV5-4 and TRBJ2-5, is ETGVTQSPTHLIKTRGQQVTLRCSSQSGHNTVSWYQQALGQGPQFIFQYYREEENGRGNFPPRFSGLQFPNYSSELNVNALELDDSALYLCASSFLAGGVETQYFGPGTRLLVL.